Below are 14 T cell receptor beta chains sequenced from a single sample in a study of blood T cells in healthy people across ages. Alongside a J-beta primer mix, a sample-barcoded 5' primer served in a second PCR lasting about 6 to 12 cycles. One entry per CDR3 protein, called by TCRdb with MiXCR from the 5' RACE reads. The table includes hundreds of thousands of distinct CDR3 sequences, 40% to 45% detected once. Sequenced input: blood. Receptors originate from a man older than 75 in good health.

The chain has TRBV20-1 and TRBJ1-2, with D perhaps matching TRBD1 (5 bases). The V end was cut by 0 bases, the J end by 4 bases, with 15 bases between. The germline CDR1 and CDR2 sequences are DFQATT and SNEGSKA (reference sequence). This CDR3 has 15 residues. The CDR3 loop is CSARDRWQGPYGYTF. CDR3 in DNA: TGCAGTGCTAGAGATCGGTGGCAGGGACCCTATGGCTACACCTTC.

This clonotype was picked up many times. The genes are TRBV4-2 and TRBJ1-1; no clear D. The CDR3 runs to 15 residues. Germline values: CDR1 LGHNA, CDR2 YNFKEQ. V lost 3 bases and J 6 bases, leaving 17 bases between the germline ends. The CDR3 nucleotides are TGTGCCAGCAGCCACAAGGACTTCTCAGTTGCTGAAGCTTTCTTT. Residues: CASSHKDFSVAEAFF.

A word on this clonotype: A single base separates this from a much larger clone, so it may be a read error. The chain is built from TRBV29-1 and TRBJ2-5; 7 positions agree with TRBD2. The CDR3 spans 11 residues. Germline assignment: CDR1 SQVTM and CDR2 ANQGSEA. J gave up 13 bases and V 0 bases, and 5 bases lay outside the gene matches. In DNA form, the CDR3 reads TGCAGCGTTGAAGAGGGCGGGAGCGGGTACTTC. This sequence encodes CSVEEGGSGYF.

This clonotype was picked up one time. A single base separates this from a much larger clone, so it may be a read error. The rearrangement joins TRBV6-2 or TRBV6-3 to TRBJ2-7, with 9 bases identical to TRBD2. The ends lost 6 bases at V and 7 bases at J; junction bases unmatched: 22. CDR3 size: 18 residues. CDR1 is MNHEY, CDR2 SVGEGT, per germline. The CDR3 nucleotides are TGTGCCAGCAGAACGATTAGCGGGGGAGCTAGCTCCTACAATGAGCAGTACTTC. This gives the protein CASRTISGGASSYNEQYF.

Only a few counts were recorded for this clonotype. J is TRBJ2-1 and V is TRBV9, with 8 bases matching TRBD1. The length of the CDR3 is 15 residues. V shed 0 bases, J shed 4 bases, and the junction held 3 bases outside the gene matches. In germline, CDR1 is SGDLS, CDR2 YYNGEE. As DNA, the CDR3 is TGTGCCAGCAGCGTAGATCAGGGGGCTTACAATGAGCAGTTCTTC. Its translation: CASSVDQGAYNEQFF. Together with reference TRBV9 and TRBJ2-1, the CDR3 gives the full variable domain: DSGVTQTPKHLITATGQRVTLRCSPRSGDLSVYWYQQSLDQGLQFLIQYYNGEERAKGNILERFSAQQFPDLHSELNLSSLELGDSALYFCASSVDQGAYNEQFFGPGTRLTVL.

As for this clonotype: Being one base from a much bigger clone, this may be a read error. The chain carries TRBV11-2 and TRBJ2-3, with D possibly matching TRBD2 (6 bases). Germline V CDR1 and CDR2: SGHAT, FQNNGV. The CDR3 runs 16 residues. Trimming stripped 5 bases from V and 3 bases from J, with 18 bases between. The CDR3 DNA sequence: TGTGCCAGCAGCGCCAAGCCGGGACTGGGAACAGATACGCAGTATTTT. As protein: CASSAKPGLGTDTQYF.

Concerning this clonotype itself: A clone one base away is much larger, so this may be a read error. V and J are TRBV29-1 and TRBJ2-7, with D tentatively TRBD1 (5 bases). This CDR3 spans 11 amino acids. Germline V gene data show CDR1 as SQVTM and CDR2 as ANQGSEA. The CDR3 region is CSVEQGNERYF. The CDR3 DNA is TGCAGCGTTGAACAGGGTAACGAGCGGTACTTC.

A few counts support this clonotype. This sequence joins TRBV11-1 and TRBJ2-1; D tentatively fits TRBD1 or TRBD2 (6 bases each). Germline CDR1 reads SGHAT; CDR2 reads FQDESV (reference sequence). Trimming left V 1 base short and J 3 bases short, with 10 bases between. CDR3 length: 15 amino acids. Here the CDR3 DNA reads TGTGCCAGCAGCTTAGAGGGGGGCTTCTACAATGAGCAGTTCTTC. Protein sequence: CASSLEGGFYNEQFF.

The V and J genes are TRBV4-2 and TRBJ2-1, with 8 positions matching TRBD2. CDR1 LGHNA and CDR2 YNFKEQ come from the germline V gene. Losses at the gene ends were 4 bases for V and 4 bases for J; bases not matched to a gene: 9. The CDR3 has 16 amino acids. CDR3 amino acids: CASSRLSGGLYNEQFF. CDR3 bases: TGTGCCAGCAGCCGCCTCAGCGGGGGACTTTACAATGAGCAGTTCTTC.

J is TRBJ2-2 and V is TRBV15, with D perhaps TRBD1 or TRBD2 (6 bases each). The germline gives CDR1 LNHNV, CDR2 YYDKDF (reference sequence). CDR3 length: 15 amino acids. Trimming left V 0 bases short and J 6 bases short, with 11 bases between. CDR3 amino acids: CATSRDWGAPGELFF. DNA for the CDR3: TGTGCCACCAGCAGAGATTGGGGGGCACCCGGGGAGCTGTTTTTT.

This chain connects TRBV12-3 or TRBV12-4 to TRBJ2-3; 12 positions match TRBD2. The CDR3 contains 16 residues. J gave up 2 bases and V 6 bases, and 6 bases lay outside the gene matches. The CDR3, as DNA: TGTGCCAGCAGCACAAGGACTAGCGGGGTCACAGATACGCAGTATTTT. Protein product: CASSTRTSGVTDTQYF.

The chain links TRBV20-1 to TRBJ2-3, with D perhaps matching TRBD1 (6 bases). Trimming pared 6 bases from V and 3 bases from J, leaving 13 bases between. Germline values: CDR1 DFQATT, CDR2 SNEGSKA (reference sequence). This CDR3 is 13 amino acids long. The CDR3 reads CSARPGQTDTQYF. The CDR3 region has the DNA TGCAGTGCCCGCCCAGGACAGACAGATACGCAGTATTTT.

Details on this clonotype: This may be a read error: a much more frequent sequence differs by one nucleotide. The chain employs TRBV4-3 and TRBJ2-5; D possibly corresponds to TRBD2 (5 bases). Germline assignment: CDR1 LGHNA and CDR2 YSLEER. V was pared by 3 bases and J by 4 bases, with 12 bases between. The CDR3 runs to 14 residues. CDR3 sequence reads: CASSQLGLRETQYF. The DNA for the CDR3 is TGCGCCAGCAGCCAGCTAGGACTCCGAGAGACCCAGTACTTC.

This clonotype was observed a handful of times. This chain joins TRBV6-6 and TRBJ1-2, with TRBD1 identical over 9 bases. The CDR3 loop spans 15 amino acids. V dropped 5 bases and J dropped 3; count of bases not matched to a gene: 7. Germline assignment: CDR1 MNHNY and CDR2 SVGAGI (reference sequence). The CDR3 protein is CASSGPGTGHYGYTF. The CDR3 DNA is TGTGCCAGCAGTGGGCCCGGGACAGGGCACTATGGCTACACCTTC.